This T cell receptor beta chain was recorded in a study of T cells after yellow fever vaccination (dated by TCRdb to the late 2010s). For the wider study: The SMART-Seq v4 Ultra Low Input RNA kit was used to prepare libraries from fractions with low cell numbers. Two healthy male donors, one aged 18 to 30 and one aged 30 to 39 years, were included in the cohort. Blood was drawn at multiple timepoints before and after primary and secondary immunization, with bulk PBMC replicates and cell subsets isolated. To follow T-cell clones before and after primary and booster YFV17D yellow fever vaccination, bulk TCR alpha and beta repertoires were sequenced over time. Beyond this particular receptor, the publication reports: The secondary T-cell response was found to be weaker but faster than the primary response, with a peak reached on day 5 rather than on day 15. Because abundant contaminating clonotypes from the bulk population could be contained in FACS-sorted repertoires, computational filtering was required. A small share of clonotypes occurred in both CD4 and CD8 compartments, likely arising from convergent recombination. Most clones expanded after primary vaccination were re-detected after the booster (almost 98% of CD4 and roughly 85% of CD8), suggesting broad memory maintenance. Only a couple of donors were included in the study, so the extent to which the findings can be generalized is limited.

Compared with germline, V lacks 5 bases and J lacks 8 bases; bases without a gene match: 10. The CDR3 has 14 amino acids, counting the end cysteine and phenylalanine. The entry retains the CDR3 DNA only, 42 bases that are in frame from base 1. Based on the germline V gene (reference sequence), the CDR1 and CDR2 sequences are SEHNR and FQNEAQ. On this clonotype itself: Its antigen remains unidentified. The record has no base qualities; no much larger clone is one base away.

TCR cDNA was synthesized by 5'RACE template switching, through which a universal primer site and unique molecular identifiers were introduced. Priming for cDNA synthesis came from both the TCR alpha and TCR beta constant segments. Library amplification involved two PCR steps, and the second step added sample barcodes and sequencing adapters. Sequencing of the libraries was done on either Illumina HiSeq 2500 (2x100 bp) or NovaSeq (2x150 bp). As for how the authors treated the data: Reads were demultiplexed and collapsed into UMI consensus sequences with MIGEC, and V(D)J alignment was performed with MiXCR. Clonotypes responding to the vaccine were identified with edgeR on replicate PBMC samples, with the criteria of FDR below 0.01 and a log2 fold change above 5 up to day 15. CD4 or CD8 identity was assigned to each bulk clonotype according to whether the clonotype was present at higher abundance in the sequenced CD4 repertoire or the sequenced CD8 repertoire. TCRdb handled the public reads itself, with Q25 trimming in fastp and clone calling in MiXCR, and kept productive beta chains. Every CDR3 protein is listed once, alongside the most common genes and DNA of its rows. TCRdb's processing, not the study's, gives the V and J calls here. This sample gives 60,000 to 85,000 distinct CDR3 sequences in total; under 8% of them show up just once. Of the sample, about 40% is held by the ten largest clones.

The treatment or condition label, as the study defines it: live attenuated yellow fever vaccine strain. PBMCs were isolated from peripheral blood using a standard Ficoll-Paque protocol. CD4 and CD8 T-cell fractions were isolated with Dynabeads CD4 and CD8 positive selection kits. RNA was extracted with TriZol from bulk PBMCs, CD4 and CD8 fractions, and dextramer-positive and dextramer-negative fractions. The specimen was CD8+ T cells sorted from PBMCs, collected more than 40 days after the first yellow fever vaccination. The clonotype originates from a man younger than 35 who received the YFV17D yellow fever vaccine. The chain uses TRBV7-9 and TRBJ2-3; TRBD1 aligns with 7 central bases. The CDR3: CASSPRDSHVTQYF. The DNA sequence is TGTGCCAGCAGCCCCCGGGACAGTCACGTTACGCAGTATTTT.